This TCR beta chain comes out of a study of early T cells in non-severe SARS-CoV-2 infection (dated by TCRdb to the early 2020s). In the study overall: TCR sequencing used bulk RNA from unsorted whole blood, so alpha and beta chains could not be paired. Broader findings and caveats from the paper: VDJdb matching was skewed toward anti-spike CD8 responses and likely underestimated virus-specific expansions, missing private and CD4 specificities.

The CDR3 sequence holds 15 residues, the cysteine and phenylalanine included. Only CDR3 DNA remains: 45 bases, in frame from the first base. CDR1 MNHEY and CDR2 SVGEGT were looked up in the germline V gene. The V and J ends are trimmed by 0 bases and 2 bases, leaving 9 bases between them. A case-control design nested within a healthcare worker cohort in London, UK, was used, with weekly nasopharyngeal swab PCR tests and blood sampling performed. Healthcare workers were recruited during the week of the UK lockdown, between 23 and 31 March 2020, and followed weekly for up to roughly 15 weeks. The library relied on 5' RACE. The instrument given in TCRdb is NextSeq 500. Unique molecular identifiers were attached to individual cDNA molecules in the TCR library protocol so that sequencing error and PCR bias could be corrected. Sequencing covered both TCR alpha and beta chains, and within each sample the abundances of alpha and beta sequences were tightly co-correlated. In the source study's methods: Decombinator V4 was used to annotate TCR sequences for V gene, J gene and CDR3. TCRs were defined as expanded if a significant change between any two time points was detected under a Poisson model with p below 0.0001. Abundances of TCRs were expressed as counts per million after normalisation to the total number of TCRs sequenced in each sample. MAIT TCRs were defined by TRAV1-2 paired with TRAJ12, TRAJ20 or TRAJ33, and iNKT TCRs by TRAV10 paired with TRAJ18. A search of VDJdb, accessed on 1 November 2021, was run for TCRs annotated to CMV, EBV and SARS-CoV-2, with TCRs annotated for multiple antigens excluded. Clones were called with MiXCR by TCRdb after fastp trimmed the public reads at Q25, and only in-frame beta chains were retained. Under each unique CDR3 protein, matching rows form one entry showing the most common genes and DNA. The V and J calls reflect TCRdb's pipeline rather than the authors' work. This sample comprises 25,000 to 35,000 distinct CDR3 sequences, 4.6% of them detected only once. The ten most abundant clones make up under 6% of the sample.

Of note for this clonotype: This clone's antigen is unknown. No much larger clonotype is one base removed from it; base qualities were not supplied.

Sequences were derived from whole blood, sampled at baseline. The chain links TRBV6-2 or TRBV6-3 with TRBJ2-3; TRBD2 is a possible D gene, resting on 5 matching bases. The source is an adult who was a healthcare worker with PCR-confirmed SARS-CoV-2 infection or an uninfected control (not recorded which). The CDR3 region reads CASSYSPGDTDTQYF. The DNA is TGTGCCAGCAGTTACTCACCCGGGGACACAGATACGCAGTATTTT.